The next 4 T cell receptor beta chains were all read from a single sample in a study of CD4 T cells in relation to SARS-CoV-2 and coronaviruses. The unexposed donors gave CD4+ T cells in about 2010-2019, prior to COVID-19. The cells were cultured for roughly 11 days before CD4+ T cells were isolated. Antigen specificity for these receptors is unknown. Sequencing used immunoSEQ multiplex PCR; TCRdb keeps in-frame clones, though not all of them. The data contain about 21,000 clones, roughly four fifths of them singletons. Material for sequencing was CD4+ T cells from PBMCs, cultured in vitro. These receptors all stem from a human donor in good health.

J is TRBJ2-1 and V is TRBV10-3, with D uncertain. V lost 6 bases to trimming and J lost 0 bases, with 15 bases between them. This CDR3 is 16 amino acids long. The germline V gene encodes CDR1 ENHRY and CDR2 SYGVKD. CDR3 coding DNA: TGTGCCATCAGCCCTCTGGACGTCAGCTCCTACAATGAGCAGTTCTTC. It yields the protein CAISPLDVSSYNEQFF.

This rearrangement joins TRBV3-1 (or the pseudogene TRBV3-2) to TRBJ2-5; D possibly uses TRBD1 or TRBD2 (6 bases each). Germline-derived CDR1 and CDR2 are LGHDT and YNNKEL (reference sequence). The CDR3 length is 15 residues. V lost 0 bases to trimming and J lost 5 bases, with 13 bases between them. The CDR3 bases are TGTGCCAGCAGCCAAGAGTTCGGGGGCGGCGAGACCCAGTACTTC. It specifies CASSQEFGGGETQYF.

This clone came up a few times. The chain couples TRBV5-1 to TRBJ2-5, with 9 bases identical to TRBD1. V was pared by 4 bases and J by 3 bases, with 4 bases of the junction left unmatched. The CDR3 has 14 residues. CDR1 is SGHRS and CDR2 is YFSETQ in the germline V gene. The CDR3 region has the DNA TGCGCCAGCAGCCACGGACAGGGGAAAGAGACCCAGTACTTC. Its translation is CASSHGQGKETQYF. The full variable domain, with the rest looked up from reference TRBV5-1 and TRBJ2-5, is KAGVTQTPRYLIKTRGQQVTLSCSPISGHRSVSWYQQTPGQGLQFLFEYFSETQRNKGNFPGRFSGRQFSNSRSEMNVSTLELGDSALYLCASSHGQGKETQYFGPGTRLLVL.

This clone was observed a single time. The J gene is TRBJ1-6, the V gene TRBV6-5, with a possible D match to TRBD1 (5 bases). V lost 6 bases and J lost 9, with 18 bases in between. CDR3 length equals 15 residues. CDR1 and CDR2 from the germline V gene are MNHEY and SVGAGI. The CDR3 coding sequence is TGTGCCAGCAGCAGGGACTGGGTCTGGAGTTCACCCCTCCACTTT. This gives the protein CASSRDWVWSSPLHF.